This TCR beta chain was identified during a study of blood T cell repertoires in COVID-19. Study at large: Researchers got acute and convalescent COVID-19 samples from the United States, Italy and Spain. Sources were T cells, B-cell-depleted T cells, or PBMCs; the material itself was cDNA or gDNA.

Per the germline V gene, CDR1 is LNHNV and CDR2 is YYDKDF (reference sequence). The CDR3 extends over 14 amino acids. J was trimmed by 2 bases and V by 2 bases; bases with no gene match: 0. As handled by the study authors: The authors estimated nucleated cell counts from reference gene primer amplification. The method was immunoSEQ multiplex PCR; TCRdb's version includes in-frame clones alone and lacks a portion of them. V and J calls and clone size are those listed in that table; D and trimming were worked out from the DNA. The sample consists of 85,000 to 130,000 clones, about four fifths of them appearing once.

The sequence was collected from a woman aged 80 or older with active or convalescent COVID-19. The source material was peripheral blood. The rearrangement joins TRBV15 to TRBJ1-5; TRBD1 agrees at 7 bases. CDR3 DNA sequence: TGTGCCACCAGCAGAACAGGGGGCAATCAGCCCCAGCATTTT. Protein: CATSRTGGNQPQHF.